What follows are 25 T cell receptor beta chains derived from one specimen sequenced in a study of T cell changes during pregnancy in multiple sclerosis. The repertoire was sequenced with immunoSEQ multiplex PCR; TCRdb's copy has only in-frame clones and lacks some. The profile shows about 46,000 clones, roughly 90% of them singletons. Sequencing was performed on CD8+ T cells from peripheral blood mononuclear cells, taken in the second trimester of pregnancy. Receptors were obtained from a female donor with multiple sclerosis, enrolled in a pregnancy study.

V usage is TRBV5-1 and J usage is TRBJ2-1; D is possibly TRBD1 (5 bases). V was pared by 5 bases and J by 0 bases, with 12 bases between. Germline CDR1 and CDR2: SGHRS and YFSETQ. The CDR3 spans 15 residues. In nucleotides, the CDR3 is TGCGCCAGCAGAAGGGGATGGGGCTCCTACAATGAGCAGTTCTTC. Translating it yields CASRRGWGSYNEQFF.

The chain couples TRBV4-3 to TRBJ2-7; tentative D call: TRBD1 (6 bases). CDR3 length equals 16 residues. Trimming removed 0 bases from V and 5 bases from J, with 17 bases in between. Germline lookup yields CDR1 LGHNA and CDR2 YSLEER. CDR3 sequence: CASSQDRWTVPDEQYF. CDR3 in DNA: TGCGCCAGCAGCCAAGATCGCTGGACAGTCCCTGACGAGCAGTACTTC.

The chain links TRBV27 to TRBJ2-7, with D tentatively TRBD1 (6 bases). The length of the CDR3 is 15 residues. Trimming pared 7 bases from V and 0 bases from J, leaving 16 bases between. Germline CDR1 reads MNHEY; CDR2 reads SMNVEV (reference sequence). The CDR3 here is CASTLGQYASYEQYF. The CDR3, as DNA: TGTGCCAGCACCCTAGGACAGTACGCCTCCTACGAGCAGTACTTC.

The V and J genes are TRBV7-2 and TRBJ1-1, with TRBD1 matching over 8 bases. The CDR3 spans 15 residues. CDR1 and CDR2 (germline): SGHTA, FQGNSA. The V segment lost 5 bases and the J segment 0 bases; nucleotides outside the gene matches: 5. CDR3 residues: CASSLPTGVNTEAFF. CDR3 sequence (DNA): TGTGCCAGCAGCCTCCCGACAGGGGTGAACACTGAAGCTTTCTTT.

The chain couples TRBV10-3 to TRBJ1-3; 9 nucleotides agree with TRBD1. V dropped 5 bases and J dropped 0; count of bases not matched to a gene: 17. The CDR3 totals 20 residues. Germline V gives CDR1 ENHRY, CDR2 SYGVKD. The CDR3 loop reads CAISLPGTGFSWSSGNTIYF. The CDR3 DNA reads TGTGCCATCAGTTTGCCCGGGACAGGGTTCAGTTGGAGCTCTGGAAACACCATATATTTT.

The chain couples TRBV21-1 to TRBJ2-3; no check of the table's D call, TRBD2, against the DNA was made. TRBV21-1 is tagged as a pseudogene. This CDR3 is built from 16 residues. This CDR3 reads CASSKCRMGGGDTQYF. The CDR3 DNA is TGTGCCAGCAGCAAATGTCGGATGGGCGGGGGGGATACGCAGTATTTT.

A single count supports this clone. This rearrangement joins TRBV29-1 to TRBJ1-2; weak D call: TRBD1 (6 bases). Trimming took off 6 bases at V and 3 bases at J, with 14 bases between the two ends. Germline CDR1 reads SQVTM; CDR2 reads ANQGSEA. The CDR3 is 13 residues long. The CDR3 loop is CSVRGGADYGYTF. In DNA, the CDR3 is TGCAGCGTGCGGGGGGGGGCAGACTATGGCTACACCTTC.

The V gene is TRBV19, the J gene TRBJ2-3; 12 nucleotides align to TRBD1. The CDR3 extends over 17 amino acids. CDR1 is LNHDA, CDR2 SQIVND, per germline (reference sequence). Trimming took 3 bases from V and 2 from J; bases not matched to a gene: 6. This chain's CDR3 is CASSIIGTGGPTDTQYF. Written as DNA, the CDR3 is TGTGCCAGTAGTATTATCGGGACAGGGGGCCCCACAGATACGCAGTATTTT.

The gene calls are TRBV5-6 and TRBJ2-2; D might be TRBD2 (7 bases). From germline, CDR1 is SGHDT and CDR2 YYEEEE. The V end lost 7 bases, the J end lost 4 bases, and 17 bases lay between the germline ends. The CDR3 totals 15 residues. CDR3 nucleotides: TGTGCCAGCCAGGAGTTGGGGGGGCCCACCGGGGAGCTGTTTTTT. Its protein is CASQELGGPTGELFF.

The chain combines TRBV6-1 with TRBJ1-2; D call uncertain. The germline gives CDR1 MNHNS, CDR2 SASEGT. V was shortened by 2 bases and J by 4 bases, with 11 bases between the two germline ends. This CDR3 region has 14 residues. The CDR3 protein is CASSETAGVYGYTF. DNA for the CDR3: TGTGCCAGCAGTGAAACAGCCGGTGTCTATGGCTACACCTTC.

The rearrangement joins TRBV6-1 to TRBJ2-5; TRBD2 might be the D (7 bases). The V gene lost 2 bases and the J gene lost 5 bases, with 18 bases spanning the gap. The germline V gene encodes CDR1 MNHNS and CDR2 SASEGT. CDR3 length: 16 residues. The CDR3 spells CASSELAGEGGETQYF. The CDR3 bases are TGTGCCAGCAGTGAACTGGCCGGGGAGGGGGGCGAGACCCAGTACTTC.

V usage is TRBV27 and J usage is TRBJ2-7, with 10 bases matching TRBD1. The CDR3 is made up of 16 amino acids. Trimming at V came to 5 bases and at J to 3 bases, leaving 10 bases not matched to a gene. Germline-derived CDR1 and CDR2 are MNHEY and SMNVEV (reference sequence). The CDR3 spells CASSPSGTGVIYEQYF. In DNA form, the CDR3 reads TGTGCCAGCAGTCCGTCCGGGACAGGGGTGATCTACGAGCAGTACTTC.

The CDR3 reads CASSHSTRSSYEQYF. CDR3 bases: TGTGCCAGCAGCCACTCGACGAGGAGCTCCTACGAGCAGTACTTC. The chain employs TRBV14 and TRBJ2-7; D not certain. Trimming stripped 3 bases from V and 0 bases from J, with 12 bases between. This CDR3 spans 15 amino acids. Per germline, CDR1 SGHDN and CDR2 FVKESK.

Written as DNA, the CDR3 is TGTGCCAGCATGGGGTGGACTTTGGAAAAACTGTTTTTT. It is translated as CASMGWTLEKLFF. The genes are TRBV6-5 and TRBJ1-4; D gene unclear. The CDR3 loop spans 13 amino acids. The germline V and J ends were trimmed by 7 bases and 8 bases, with 14 bases remaining between them. Germline V gives CDR1 MNHEY, CDR2 SVGAGI.

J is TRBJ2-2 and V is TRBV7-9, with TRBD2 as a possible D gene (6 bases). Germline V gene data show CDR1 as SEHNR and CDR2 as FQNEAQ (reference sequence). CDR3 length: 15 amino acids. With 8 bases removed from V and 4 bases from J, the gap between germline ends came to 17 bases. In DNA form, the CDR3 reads TGTGCCAGCCCGGGGGTCCCCAGTACCACCGGGGAGCTGTTTTTT. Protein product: CASPGVPSTTGELFF.

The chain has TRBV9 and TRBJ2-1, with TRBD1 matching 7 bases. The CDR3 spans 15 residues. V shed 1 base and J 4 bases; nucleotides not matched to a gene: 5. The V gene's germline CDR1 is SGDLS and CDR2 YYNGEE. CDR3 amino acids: CASSVQGQPYNEQFF. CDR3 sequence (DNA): TGTGCCAGCAGCGTACAGGGACAGCCTTACAATGAGCAGTTCTTC.

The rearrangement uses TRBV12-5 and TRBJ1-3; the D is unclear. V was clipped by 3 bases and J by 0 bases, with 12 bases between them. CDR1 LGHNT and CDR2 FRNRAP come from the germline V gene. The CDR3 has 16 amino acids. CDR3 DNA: TGTGCTAGTGGTTTCCTGGCAGGAGGCTCTGGAAACACCATATATTTT. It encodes CASGFLAGGSGNTIYF.

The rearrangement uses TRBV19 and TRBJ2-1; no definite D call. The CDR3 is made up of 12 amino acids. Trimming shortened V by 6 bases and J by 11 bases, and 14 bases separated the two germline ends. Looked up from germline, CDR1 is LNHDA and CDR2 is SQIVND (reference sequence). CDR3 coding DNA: TGTGCCAGTAGGCAATTTCCGAGCCAGCAGTTCTTC. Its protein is CASRQFPSQQFF.

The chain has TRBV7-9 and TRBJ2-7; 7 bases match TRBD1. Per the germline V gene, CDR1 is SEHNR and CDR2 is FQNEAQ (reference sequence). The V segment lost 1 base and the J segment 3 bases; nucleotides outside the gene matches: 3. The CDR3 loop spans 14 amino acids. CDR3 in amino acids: CASSLGQGGYEQYF. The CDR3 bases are TGTGCCAGCAGCTTAGGACAGGGTGGCTACGAGCAGTACTTC.

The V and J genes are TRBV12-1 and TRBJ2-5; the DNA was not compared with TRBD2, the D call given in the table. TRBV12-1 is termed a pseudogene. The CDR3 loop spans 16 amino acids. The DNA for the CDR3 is TGTGCCAGCACCCAGGGGCAGGGACTAGGAGTGGAGACCCAGTACTTC. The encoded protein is CASTQGQGLGVETQYF.

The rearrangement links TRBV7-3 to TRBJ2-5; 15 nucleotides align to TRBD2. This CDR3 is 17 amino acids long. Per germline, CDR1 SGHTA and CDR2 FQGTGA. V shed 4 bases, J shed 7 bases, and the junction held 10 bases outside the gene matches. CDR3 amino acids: CASSSPGLAGGAGTQYF. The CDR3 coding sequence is TGTGCCAGCAGCTCTCCCGGACTAGCGGGGGGGGCGGGGACCCAGTACTTC.

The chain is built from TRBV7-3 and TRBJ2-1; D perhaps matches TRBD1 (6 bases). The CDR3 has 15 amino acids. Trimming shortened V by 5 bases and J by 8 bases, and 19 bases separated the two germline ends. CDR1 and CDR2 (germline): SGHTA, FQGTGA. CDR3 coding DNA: TGTGCCAGCAGCCCGGTACAGGGTCTAGAGGATGAGCAGTTCTTC. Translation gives CASSPVQGLEDEQFF.

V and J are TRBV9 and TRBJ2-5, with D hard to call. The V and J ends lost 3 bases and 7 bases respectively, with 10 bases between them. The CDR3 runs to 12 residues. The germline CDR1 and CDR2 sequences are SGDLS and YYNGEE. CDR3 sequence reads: CASSAPRRTQYF. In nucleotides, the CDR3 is TGTGCCAGCAGCGCCCCCCGGAGGACCCAGTACTTC.

The CDR3 DNA reads TGTGCCAGCAGCCCGGAGGGAGAGACCCAGTACTTC. Residues: CASSPEGETQYF. The V gene is TRBV27, the J gene TRBJ2-5, with a possible D match to TRBD2 (6 bases). V lost 6 bases and J lost 4, with 9 bases in between. Germline CDR1 and CDR2: MNHEY and SMNVEV (reference sequence). The CDR3 totals 12 residues.

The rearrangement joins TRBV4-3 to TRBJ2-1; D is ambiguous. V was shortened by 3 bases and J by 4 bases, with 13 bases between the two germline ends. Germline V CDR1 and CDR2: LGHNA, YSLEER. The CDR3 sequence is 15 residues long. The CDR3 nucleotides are TGCGCCAGCAGCCAGGTCCTCAGCGATTACAATGAGCAGTTCTTC. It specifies CASSQVLSDYNEQFF.